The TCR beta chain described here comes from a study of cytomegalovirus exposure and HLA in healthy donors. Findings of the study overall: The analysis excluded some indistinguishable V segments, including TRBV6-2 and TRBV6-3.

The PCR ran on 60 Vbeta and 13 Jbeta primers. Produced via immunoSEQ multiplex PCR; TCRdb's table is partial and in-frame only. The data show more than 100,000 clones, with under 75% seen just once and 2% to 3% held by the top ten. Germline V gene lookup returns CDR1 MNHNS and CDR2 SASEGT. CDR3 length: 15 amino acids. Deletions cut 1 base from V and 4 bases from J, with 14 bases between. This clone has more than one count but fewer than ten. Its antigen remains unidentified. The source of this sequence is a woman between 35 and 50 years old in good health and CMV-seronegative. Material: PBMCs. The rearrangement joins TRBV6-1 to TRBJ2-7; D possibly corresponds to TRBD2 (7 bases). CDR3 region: CASSEGVGGVYEQYF. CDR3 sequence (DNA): TGTGCCAGCAGTGAAGGTGTAGGGGGGGTATACGAGCAGTACTTC.